The T cell receptor (beta chain) described here comes from a study of cytomegalovirus exposure and HLA in healthy donors. Whole-study findings and limits: In a later analysis, across HLA loci, associated TCR counts were highest for DRB1, lowest for HLA-C.

On this clone itself: The antigen is unknown.

PCR primers comprised 60 Vbeta and 13 Jbeta primers. Produced via immunoSEQ multiplex PCR; TCRdb's table is partial and in-frame only. The table records 130,000 to 150,000 clones, 65% to 80% of them present only once. The sequenced sample was PBMCs. This clonotype originated in a man aged 35 to 55 in good health and CMV-seropositive.

The CDR3 is CASSYGQVQGGELFF. CDR3 nucleotides: TGTGCCAGCAGTTACGGACAGGTGCAGGGCGGGGAGCTGTTTTTT. The V and J genes are TRBV6-5 and TRBJ2-2; 7 bases are a match to TRBD1. CDR1 and CDR2 from the germline V gene are MNHEY and SVGAGI. The CDR3 spans 15 residues. V dropped 2 bases and J dropped 7; count of bases not matched to a gene: 7.